The 5 T cell receptor beta chains below were found in one sample sequenced in a study of blood T cells in healthy people across ages. Alongside a J-beta primer mix, a sample-barcoded 5' primer served in a second PCR lasting about 7 to 12 cycles. TCRdb processed the 5' RACE reads anew with MiXCR; each CDR3 protein has one entry. The sample holds some 880,000 distinct CDR3 sequences, 35% to 40% seen once. Material: blood. The source is a man younger than 35 in good health.

This clonotype was observed a handful of times. Germline is not matched at one junction end, which may reflect a read error. The chain is built from TRBV3-1 and TRBJ2-5; 9 bases line up with TRBD1. The assigned J gene may be wrong: the sequence end matches TRBJ2-7 better. The germline CDR1 and CDR2 sequences are LGHDT and YNNKEL (reference sequence). CDR3 size: 15 residues. CDR3 amino acids: CANSQAGQGGHEQYF. The CDR3 DNA reads as TGTGCCAACAGCCAAGCGGGACAGGGCGGCCACGAGCAGTACTTC.

This rearrangement joins TRBV27 to TRBJ1-1; D might be TRBD1 (5 bases). The CDR3 spans 13 residues. V was trimmed by 7 bases and J by 4 bases, leaving 13 bases between them. Germline loops: CDR1 MNHEY, CDR2 SMNVEV (reference sequence). The CDR3 nucleotides are TGTGCCAGCAAGATCACGGGGACCACTGAAGCTTTCTTT. Its translation is CASKITGTTEAFF.

This clonotype was recorded a few times. V usage is TRBV25-1 and J usage is TRBJ1-5; 10 bases agree with TRBD1. Germline V gene data show CDR1 as MGHDK and CDR2 as SYGVNS. The CDR3 is 16 residues long. Trimming at V came to 5 bases and at J to 5 bases, leaving 9 bases not matched to a gene. The DNA for the CDR3 is TGTGCCAGCAGTTCCTCCGGGACAGGGGATCATCAGCCCCAGCATTTT. It yields the protein CASSSSGTGDHQPQHF.

With respect to this clonotype: This may be a read error, as it is one base from a much larger clone. The rearrangement links TRBV12-3 or TRBV12-4 to TRBJ2-5; 8 bases match TRBD2. This CDR3 has 18 amino acids. The CDR3 coding sequence is TGTGCCAGCAGTTTAGGGCTGGAGCGGGGGAGTCTCCAAGAGGCCCAGTACTTC. Encoded protein: CASSLGLERGSLQEAQYF.

J is TRBJ2-4 and V is TRBV5-1, with D unclear. TRBJ2-7 explains the end of the DNA better; the J call may be wrong. CDR3 length: 14 amino acids. Germline CDR1 and CDR2: SGHRS and YFSETQ. The CDR3 DNA follows: TGCGCCAGCAGCTTAGAAGGGCCTTCCTACGAGCAGTACTTC. Translation: CASSLEGPSYEQYF.